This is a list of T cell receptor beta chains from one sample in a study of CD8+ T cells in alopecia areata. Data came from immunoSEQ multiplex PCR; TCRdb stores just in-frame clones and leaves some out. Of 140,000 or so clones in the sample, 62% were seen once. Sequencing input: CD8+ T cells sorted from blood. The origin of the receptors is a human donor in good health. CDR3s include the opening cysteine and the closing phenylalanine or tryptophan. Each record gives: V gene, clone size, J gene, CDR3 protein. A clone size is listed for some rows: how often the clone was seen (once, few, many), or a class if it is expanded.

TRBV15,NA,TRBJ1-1,CATSPRGGTEAFF
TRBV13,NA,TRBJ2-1,CASSLPGRANEQFF
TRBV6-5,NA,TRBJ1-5,CASSYSGIQPQHF
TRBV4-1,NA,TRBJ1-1,CASSQDTTEAFF
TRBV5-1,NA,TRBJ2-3,CASSLAGFRDTQYF
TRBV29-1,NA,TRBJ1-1,CSVHLPENTEAFF
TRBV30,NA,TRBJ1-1,CAWSRPTGDTEAFF
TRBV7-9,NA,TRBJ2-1,CASSLGTSGPAYNEQFF
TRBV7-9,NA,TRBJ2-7,CASGPTSSTYEQYF
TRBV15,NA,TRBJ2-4,CATSPDRGVGDIQYF
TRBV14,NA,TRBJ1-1,CASSQHMNTEAFF
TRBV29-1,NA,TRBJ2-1,CSVESREGPFF
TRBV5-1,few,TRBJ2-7,CASSLSGSGEQYF
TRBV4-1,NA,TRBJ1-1,CASSQERTGFTEAFF
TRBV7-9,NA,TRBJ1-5,CASSLGQQPQHF
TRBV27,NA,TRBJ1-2,CASRGTLNYGYTF
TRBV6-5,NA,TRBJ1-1,CASSRGNTEAFF
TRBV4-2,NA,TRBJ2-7,CASSQSKRRSYEQYF
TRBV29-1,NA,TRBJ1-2,CSVGTGQAVDGYTF
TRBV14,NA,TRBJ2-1,CASSVTVRNEQFF
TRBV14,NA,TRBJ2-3,CASSQEIPPSGPEADTQYF
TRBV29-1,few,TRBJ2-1,CSVDPRYNEQFF
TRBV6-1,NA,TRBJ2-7,CASSEATGGYEQYF
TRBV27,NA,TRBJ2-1,CASSLSRYNEQFF
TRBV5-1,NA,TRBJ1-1,CASSFDGEAFF
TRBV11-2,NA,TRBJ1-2,CASSLAYGQNYGYTF
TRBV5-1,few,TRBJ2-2,CASSLVGPAGELFF
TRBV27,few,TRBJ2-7,CASSFSGRAGDEQYF
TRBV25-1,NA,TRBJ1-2,CASSEWMDYGYTF
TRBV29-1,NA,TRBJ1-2,CSVDNGQVSYGYTF
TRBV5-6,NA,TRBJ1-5,CASSLGYQPQHF
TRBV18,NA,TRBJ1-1,CASSPSGTEAFF
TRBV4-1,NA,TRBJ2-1,CASSRGGAGGDEQFF
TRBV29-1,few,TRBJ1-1,CSVSGTDVTEAFF
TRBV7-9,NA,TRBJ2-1,CASSSEARGQFF
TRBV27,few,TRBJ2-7,CASSSGTGGYEQYF
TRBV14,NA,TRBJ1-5,CASSQVHGPNQPQHF
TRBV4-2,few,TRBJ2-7,CASSQDRRAGGPPEQYF
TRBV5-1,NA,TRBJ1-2,CASSPTEYYGYTF
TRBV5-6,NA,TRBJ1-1,CASSLADLYTEAFF
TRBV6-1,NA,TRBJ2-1,CASSELAGESYNEQFF
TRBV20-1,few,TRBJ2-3,CSAQGTDTQYF
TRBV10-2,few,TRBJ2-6,CASSLGANVLTF
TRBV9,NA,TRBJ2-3,CASTPSGSGFSTDTQYF
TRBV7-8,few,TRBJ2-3,CASGGDLPSTDTQYF
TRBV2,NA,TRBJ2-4,CASSEYQAKNIQYF
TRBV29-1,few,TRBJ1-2,CSVEVREEGYTF
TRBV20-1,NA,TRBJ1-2,CSGKSADGYTF
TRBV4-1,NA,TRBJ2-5,CASSHGGRQETQYF
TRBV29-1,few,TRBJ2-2,CSVEELAGGRNTGELFF
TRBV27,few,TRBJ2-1,CASSPGVGGPYNEQFF
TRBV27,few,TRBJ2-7,CASSPSFGERVDYEQYF
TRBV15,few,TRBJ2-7,CATSSSATYEQYF
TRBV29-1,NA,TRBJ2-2,CSVVRQSGELFF
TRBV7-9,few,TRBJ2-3,CASSLQGSTDTQYF
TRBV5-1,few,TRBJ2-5,CASSLGGGQGETQYF
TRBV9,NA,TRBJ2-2,CASSPNTGELFF